The 28 T cell receptor beta chains below all came from one sample that was sequenced in a study of technical replicates of blood from a handful of donors (dated 2017 in TCRdb). To prepare the library, the immunoSEQ multiplex PCR assay was applied. Held by TCRdb, this immuneACCESS table contains in-frame sequences only and omits some clones. Under half of the omission traces to an unresolved V gene where checked; the cause of the rest is unknown. This sample comprises roughly 65,000 clones, approximately 86% of them detected only once. Clones ranked in the top ten supply 5% of the sample. The sample consisted of PBMCs. Receptor source: a human donor in good health. Some clones in this sample may be carry-over from other donors' samples.

This chain connects TRBV6-5 to TRBJ2-3, with 7 nucleotides matching TRBD2. The CDR3 contains 15 residues. The germline CDR1 and CDR2 sequences are MNHEY and SVGAGI. J lost 6 bases, V lost 5 bases, and 11 bases had no gene match. The CDR3 DNA sequence: TGTGCCAGCAGTAGGGAGGGGAATCGTTATGATACGCAGTATTTT. This codes for CASSREGNRYDTQYF.

There are a few counts of this clone. The CDR3 DNA is TGTGCCAGTACCCAGTGGAGGGGAAACACTGAAGCTTTCTTT. Translated: CASTQWRGNTEAFF. V usage is TRBV19 and J usage is TRBJ1-1; a possible D gene is TRBD1 (5 bases). Trimming removed 7 bases at V and 2 bases at J, with 14 bases between. CDR1 is LNHDA and CDR2 is SQIVND in the germline V gene (reference sequence). There are 14 residues in the CDR3.

This clone appeared once. The junction does not match germline at one end; this may be a read error. This chain connects TRBV7-2 to TRBJ2-7, with 12 bases aligning to TRBD2. The CDR3 is 14 residues long. Germline V CDR1 and CDR2: SGHTA, FQGNSA. CDR3 region: CASSLAGGSYEQYF. The CDR3 nucleotides read TGTGCCAGCAGCCTAGCGGGAGGGTCCTACGAGCAGTACTTC.

The J gene is TRBJ1-2, the V gene TRBV4-1; 10 nucleotides line up with TRBD1. The CDR3 totals 16 residues. CDR1 and CDR2 from the germline V gene are MGHRA and YSYEKL. V shed 1 base, J shed 6 bases, and the junction held 8 bases outside the gene matches. The CDR3 DNA is TGCGCCAGCAGCCAAGCCCTGACAGGGGGCAATCATGGCTACACCTTC. Protein product: CASSQALTGGNHGYTF.

V usage is TRBV5-1 and J usage is TRBJ2-1; D might be TRBD1 (5 bases). The CDR3 has 15 residues. Per germline, CDR1 SGHRS and CDR2 YFSETQ. V was shortened by 0 bases and J by 5 bases, with 12 bases between the two germline ends. The chain's CDR3 is CASSLELGPNNEQFF. CDR3 DNA: TGCGCCAGCAGCTTGGAATTGGGGCCGAACAATGAGCAGTTCTTC.

The rearrangement joins TRBV12-5 to TRBJ2-2; TRBD2 matches 9 bases. CDR3 length: 18 amino acids. V shed 0 bases and J 6 bases; nucleotides not matched to a gene: 11. In germline, CDR1 is LGHNT, CDR2 FRNRAP. The CDR3 is CASGLVLAGGPRSGELFF. The CDR3 bases are TGTGCTAGTGGTTTGGTACTGGCGGGAGGGCCCCGGTCCGGGGAGCTGTTTTTT.

The chain employs TRBV9 and TRBJ2-5; 7 bases map to TRBD2. V was clipped by 4 bases and J by 5 bases; unmatched bases: 8. The CDR3 is 14 residues long. Germline CDR1 and CDR2: SGDLS and YYNGEE. CDR3 coding DNA: TGTGCCAGCAGCCGTTGGACTAGTCAGGAGACCCAGTACTTC. It codes for CASSRWTSQETQYF.

This rearrangement joins TRBV5-1 to TRBJ2-6; D is perhaps TRBD2 (6 bases). V lost 0 bases and J 0 bases, leaving 13 bases between the germline ends. This CDR3 has 18 residues. Germline V gene data show CDR1 as SGHRS and CDR2 as YFSETQ. CDR3: CASSLAVAGTSGANVLTF. The CDR3 DNA is TGCGCCAGCAGCTTGGCCGTGGCGGGGACCTCTGGGGCCAACGTCCTGACTTTC.

The genes are TRBV14 and TRBJ1-2; a possible D gene is TRBD1 (5 bases). The germline CDR1 and CDR2 sequences are SGHDN and FVKESK. V lost 4 bases and J lost 4, with 13 bases in between. The CDR3 is 14 amino acids. The CDR3 DNA reads TGTGCCAGCAGCCCGCCAGGGTCGGCCTATGGCTACACCTTC. Translating it yields CASSPPGSAYGYTF.

This chain connects TRBV11-2 to TRBJ2-7, with D maybe TRBD2 (6 bases). The CDR3 sequence is 13 residues long. V was cut by 5 bases and J by 0 bases, with 8 bases left in between. In germline, CDR1 is SGHAT, CDR2 FQNNGV. The chain's CDR3 is CASSLGSSYEQYF. The CDR3 coding sequence is TGTGCCAGCAGCCTCGGGAGCTCCTACGAGCAGTACTTC.

The gene calls are TRBV7-8 and TRBJ2-3; D perhaps matches TRBD2 (6 bases). This CDR3 spans 15 amino acids. Trimming shortened V by 6 bases and J by 0 bases, and 13 bases separated the two germline ends. Germline V CDR1 and CDR2: SGHVS, FQNEAQ. CDR3 amino acids: CASRLSSASTDTQYF. The CDR3 region has the DNA TGTGCCAGCAGACTATCTAGCGCTAGCACAGATACGCAGTATTTT.

This chain links TRBV7-8 with TRBJ1-6, with D perhaps matching TRBD1 (5 bases). V was clipped by 2 bases and J by 3 bases, with 14 bases between them. This CDR3 has 17 residues. Germline values: CDR1 SGHVS, CDR2 FQNEAQ. CDR3 sequence (DNA): TGTGCCAGCAGCTTAAAACGGGACTTCGACTATAATTCACCCCTCCACTTT. It yields the protein CASSLKRDFDYNSPLHF.

The chain joins TRBV4-1 to TRBJ1-1, with D maybe TRBD1 (6 bases). The CDR3 loop spans 15 amino acids. Germline V gene lookup returns CDR1 MGHRA and CDR2 YSYEKL. Deletions cut 4 bases from V and 1 base from J, with 13 bases between. CDR3 nucleotides: TGCGCCAGCAGCCTGGTTGGGGGCCCGAACACTGAAGCTTTCTTT. Its translation is CASSLVGGPNTEAFF.

V gene TRBV21-1 combines with J gene TRBJ2-3; the D call of TRBD2 is as the table states it, not checked on the DNA. TRBV21-1 is annotated as a pseudogene. This CDR3 region has 17 residues. The CDR3 DNA is TGTGCCAGCAGCTCAGCCGGGGAGACTAGCGGGAGTGATACGCAGTATTTT. Residues: CASSSAGETSGSDTQYF.

This chain uses TRBV29-1 with TRBJ2-7; perhaps TRBD1 as D (5 bases). The V and J ends lost 4 bases and 7 bases respectively, with 17 bases between them. Germline values: CDR1 SQVTM, CDR2 ANQGSEA. This CDR3 comprises 13 residues. CDR3 in DNA: TGCAGCGTTGCGAGACAGCTGGCTGGGGAGCAGTACTTC. Translation gives CSVARQLAGEQYF.

V usage is TRBV4-3 and J usage is TRBJ2-2; maybe TRBD2 (5 bases). Germline loops: CDR1 LGHNA, CDR2 YSLEER. The CDR3 is 14 amino acids. V was clipped by 5 bases and J by 6 bases, with 13 bases between them. In nucleotides, the CDR3 is TGCGCCAGCAGCTCGGGGATGGAACCCGGGGAGCTGTTTTTT. Amino acids: CASSSGMEPGELFF.

This sequence joins TRBV7-6 and TRBJ1-3; possible D gene TRBD1, 6 bases. Deletions cut 5 bases from V and 0 bases from J, with 20 bases between. Germline V gives CDR1 SGHVS, CDR2 FNYEAQ. This CDR3 comprises 18 residues. DNA of the CDR3: TGTGCCAGCAGCCCAATTCCTGGGGGGGGCGTCTCTGGAAACACCATATATTTT. Its translation: CASSPIPGGGVSGNTIYF.

This chain connects TRBV6-5 to TRBJ1-2; D gene unclear. Trimming shortened V by 6 bases and J by 4 bases, and 12 bases separated the two germline ends. Germline-derived CDR1 and CDR2 are MNHEY and SVGAGI. The CDR3 runs 13 residues. In DNA, the CDR3 is TGTGCCAGCAGAGCTGGGCCCTTCTATGGCTACACCTTC. This translates into CASRAGPFYGYTF.

The rearrangement links TRBV6-6 to TRBJ2-5, with 10 bases lining up with TRBD1. Trimming at V came to 6 bases and at J to 2 bases, leaving 3 bases not matched to a gene. Germline CDR1 reads MNHNY; CDR2 reads SVGAGI (reference sequence). The CDR3 is 14 residues long. CDR3 region: CASSPGQGQETQYF. Written as DNA, the CDR3 is TGTGCCAGCAGCCCGGGACAGGGGCAAGAGACCCAGTACTTC.

CDR3: CASSRDSRSSYEQYF. CDR3 in DNA: TGTGCCAGCAGTCGGGACAGTCGGAGCTCCTACGAGCAGTACTTC. The chain couples TRBV6-5 to TRBJ2-7; 7 nucleotides match TRBD1. Germline loops: CDR1 MNHEY, CDR2 SVGAGI. Trimming at V came to 5 bases and at J to 0 bases, leaving 7 bases not matched to a gene. CDR3 size: 15 residues.

The rearrangement uses TRBV7-8 and TRBJ1-6; 7 bases are a match to TRBD1. The V gene's germline CDR1 is SGHVS and CDR2 FQNEAQ. The CDR3 sequence is 14 residues long. Trimming took 6 bases from V and 8 from J; bases not matched to a gene: 7. CDR3 amino acids: CASRQGRSDSPLHF. In DNA, the CDR3 is TGTGCCAGCAGACAGGGGAGGTCGGATTCACCCCTCCACTTT.

This chain links TRBV6-5 with TRBJ1-1, with D possibly matching TRBD1 (5 bases). This CDR3 has 15 amino acids. Germline values: CDR1 MNHEY, CDR2 SVGAGI. Trimming removed 3 bases at V and 2 bases at J, with 13 bases between. CDR3 DNA sequence: TGTGCCAGCAGTTATTCGACAGCCCCCAACACTGAAGCTTTCTTT. Its translation: CASSYSTAPNTEAFF.

The chain joins TRBV18 to TRBJ2-7, with 8 bases lining up with TRBD1. V was clipped by 3 bases and J by 0 bases; unmatched bases: 4. Germline CDR1 is KGHSH and CDR2 is LQKENI. This CDR3 is built from 15 residues. The CDR3 region is CASSPWTGPSYEQYF. For the CDR3, the DNA is TGTGCCAGCTCACCCTGGACAGGGCCCTCCTACGAGCAGTACTTC.

The rearrangement uses TRBV6-6 and TRBJ2-2; 8 nucleotides agree with TRBD1. The CDR3 consists of 16 residues. Germline V gene sequence: CDR1 MNHNY, CDR2 SVGAGI (reference sequence). Germline trimming cut 0 bases from V and 4 bases from J; bases unmatched to any gene: 4. The DNA for the CDR3 is TGTGCCAGCAGTTACTCACGACAGGGGCCCACCGGGGAGCTGTTTTTT. Translating gives CASSYSRQGPTGELFF.

This clone was recorded only once. The rearrangement uses TRBV23-1 and TRBJ2-2; TRBD1 agrees at 9 bases. TRBV23-1 is designated an ORF whose function remains uncertain. The CDR3 consists of 18 residues. V dropped 6 bases and J dropped 2; count of bases not matched to a gene: 13. The CDR3 DNA reads TGCGCCAGCAGCCGCTCGAGAGGGACAGGGCGAAACACCGGGGAGCTGTTTTTT. This sequence encodes CASSRSRGTGRNTGELFF.

The chain is built from TRBV5-1 and TRBJ2-3, with a weak D call TRBD2 (6 bases). The CDR3 is 12 amino acids. Germline CDR1 SGHRS, CDR2 YFSETQ. Trimming cost V 5 bases and J 4 bases, with 8 bases left between them. The CDR3 bases are TGCGCCAGCAGGGCGGGATCAGATACGCAGTATTTT. Translating it yields CASRAGSDTQYF.

The sample holds one count of this clone. The chain joins TRBV5-1 to TRBJ1-3; D gene uncertain. Germline values: CDR1 SGHRS, CDR2 YFSETQ. Between the trimmed V and J ends, which lost 0 bases and 2 bases, there was a span of 9 bases. CDR3 size: 15 residues. The CDR3 DNA is TGCGCCAGCAGCTTGGCTCCGGAGGCTGGAAACACCATATATTTT. Translation: CASSLAPEAGNTIYF.

The chain uses TRBV19 and TRBJ1-1; D remains unclear. The ends were cut back, 4 bases at V and 0 bases at J, with 6 bases in the middle. CDR3 size: 13 residues. Germline V gene data show CDR1 as LNHDA and CDR2 as SQIVND (reference sequence). This CDR3 reads CASSRQMNTEAFF. DNA of the CDR3: TGTGCCAGTAGTAGACAAATGAACACTGAAGCTTTCTTT.